This T cell receptor (beta chain) was found in a study of shared clonotypes between healthy human individuals. V trimming: 7 bases; J trimming: 5 bases; junction bases outside the gene matches: 6. CDR1 is SQVTM, CDR2 ANQGSEA, per germline. The CDR3 is 12 amino acids. Data came from immunoSEQ multiplex PCR; TCRdb stores just in-frame clones and leaves some out. The table lists approximately 2,000,000 clones, about nine tenths of them singletons, with 0.3% to 0.4% in the top ten. The sequencing input was naive CD4+ T cells from PBMCs. The sample's subset: CD45RA+ positively selected. The origin of this receptor is a man younger than 35 in good health. Some clones in this sample may be carry-over from other donors' samples. The chain carries TRBV29-1 and TRBJ2-7, with 9 bases that match TRBD2. The CDR3 here is CSAQRTSDEQYF. The CDR3 nucleotides are TGCAGCGCCCAAAGGACTAGCGACGAGCAGTACTTC.